This TCR beta chain was profiled in a study of T cells in tumors after PD-1 blockade. Study information: Each patient got pembrolizumab 200 mg every 3 weeks or cemiplimab 350 mg every 2 weeks. During anti-PD-1 treatment, some patients continued daily vismodegib 150 mg. Study conclusions and caveats: Some novel exhausted tumor clones appeared in pre-treatment blood, suggesting peripheral recruitment.

TCRdb's copy holds only in-frame clones and misses some; the assay was immunoSEQ multiplex PCR. The sample has about 59,000 clones, around 80% seen once. For this clone: As yet, its antigen is unknown.

The ends were cut back, 3 bases at V and 6 bases at J, with 15 bases in the middle. The germline CDR1 and CDR2 sequences are MNHNS and SASEGT. This CDR3 is built from 16 residues. The material sequenced was PBMCs, taken before anti-PD-1 treatment. This receptor was identified in a human donor with basal cell carcinoma. The V gene is TRBV6-1, the J gene TRBJ1-6; weak D call: TRBD1 (5 bases). CDR3 bases: TGTGCCAGCAGTGAGGTAAAGACAGTCACTAATTCACCCCTCCACTTT. Amino acids: CASSEVKTVTNSPLHF.